The T cell receptor beta chain under discussion was sequenced for a study of blood T cell repertoires in COVID-19. Original data processing: Reference gene primer amplification gave estimated nucleated cell counts. Sequencing was performed with immunoSEQ multiplex PCR; in TCRdb, only in-frame clones are kept and a portion is missing. The D gene and trimming were derived from the DNA, and the V and J assignments and clone size from that table. Seen here are about 26,000 clones, around two thirds observed once, and the top ten hold 6% to 9.5%. The germline CDR1 and CDR2 sequences are MNHNY and SVGAGI (reference sequence). Between the trimmed V and J ends, which lost 2 bases and 6 bases, there was a span of 19 bases. CDR3 length: 16 residues.

The sequence derives from a man between 60 and 75 years old with active or convalescent COVID-19. The V gene is TRBV6-6, the J gene TRBJ1-1; D might be TRBD1 (6 bases). The specimen sequenced was peripheral blood. CDR3 bases: TGTGCCAGCAGTTACGGGCTGGGGGCACGGGCCCCTGAAGCTTTCTTT. It translates to CASSYGLGARAPEAFF.